This T cell receptor beta chain came from a study of shared clonotypes between healthy human individuals (dated by TCRdb to 2018 to 2021). Study-wide context: A couple of women and a few men aged 18 to 49 years were included in the cohort. For each donor, CD4 naive and CD4 memory were each given three plates, CD8 naive was given two plates, and CD8 memory was given one plate. The study deeply sequenced blood TCR repertoires of 5 or 6 healthy adults to estimate repertoire size and the extent of clonotype sharing between individuals. Different laboratories and diverse techniques were used to prepare libraries and sequence TCR repertoires, to increase sequencing depth and limit assay-specific biases. Per donor, leukapheresis produced somewhere between about 0.94 and 10 billion PBMCs. The study at large found these results: Sampling was limited to blood, and TCR repertoires in tissue likely differ from TCR repertoires in blood. Based on pairwise subsampling, the degree of clonotype sharing among donors was expected to be affected by sequencing depth. Compared with non-shared clonotypes, clonotypes shared by all four sorted-subset donors had higher generation probabilities. Rarefaction of sorted-subset datasets indicated incomplete sequencing despite the large sequencing depth. About 5% of naive CD4, approximately 3.7% of naive CD8, approximately 2.2% of memory CD4, and approximately 0.4% of memory CD8 clonotypes were shared across a few donors. Estimated clonotype richness was generally larger for naive than for memory subsets. The genetic and exposure-history diversity represented was limited by the small number of donors.

CD8 naive samples consisted of CD45RO-negative cells that were positively selected for CCR7, yielding a CD45RA+CCR7+ population without TemRA cells. The donors were healthy, HIV-negative adults who had no recently reported acute infections or vaccinations. Every donor was a Caucasian adult living in Nashville, Tennessee, USA. After blood collection by leukapheresis, PBMCs were isolated using Ficoll-Histopaque density gradient centrifugation and then cryopreserved in the vapor phase of liquid nitrogen. Purity and quantity of every magnetically sorted T cell population were checked by analytical flow cytometry. Genomic DNA was isolated from every sorted fraction and measured by UV absorbance on a Nanodrop 2000c. Using the deep immunoSEQ assay, multiplex PCR amplified TCR CDR3 regions from genomic DNA. For each cell subset, the extracted genomic DNA was distributed evenly across all wells of several immunoSEQ 96-well plates, and each plate served as one replicate. For sorted subsets, each replicate PCR was loaded with 200 ng genomic DNA, equivalent to approximately 33,000 T cell genomes. Purified libraries were quantified with a Qubit 3.0 fluorometer, sized on a Bioanalyzer 2100, and re-quantified with the KAPA Library Quantification kit. Every immunoSEQ 96-well plate was sequenced on a dedicated single-read 150-cycle Illumina NextSeq 550 flow cell. The study's own analysis went as follows. The immunoSEQ output contained only junctional sequences without quality scores, so filtering could not match that applied to full-length reads. Sequences were annotated with PyIR, a Python wrapper for IgBLAST v1.9, using IMGT germline references to assign V/J genes and CDR3. Reads were filtered out if the reads had weak V/J assignments (E-value above 1e-6), no CDR3, stop codons, out-of-frame junctions, or ambiguous translated residues. A V3J clonotype was defined by an identical inferred V gene, J gene, and CDR3 amino acid sequence. Percentage overlap between repertoires was calculated by dividing the number of shared unique clonotypes by the size of the smaller repertoire. Three approaches were used to assess repertoire richness: RTK rarefaction, the Chao1 estimator, and Recon v2.1 estimates of unobserved clonotypes. Generation probabilities for all TCRbeta clonotypes obtained by the gDNA method from a handful of donors were computed using OLGA. In TCRdb, the immuneACCESS table is reduced to in-frame sequences with V and J assigned. These tables do not hold every clone; where another copy was compared, an unresolved V gene accounts for under half, and the others remain unexplained. That table supplies the V and J calls and clone size; D and trimming were determined from the DNA. The sample yields 750,000 to 1,000,000 clones; approximately 92% were counted once. 20% to 30% of the sample is held by the ten biggest clonotypes.

This clone was observed a few times. Its antigen specificity is not known. No clone much larger than this one lies a single base away; base qualities are absent. CDR1 and CDR2 are read off the germline V gene (reference sequence) as SEHNR and FQNEAQ. V sheds 1 base and J sheds 8 bases, leaving 9 bases between their ends. There are 13 amino acids in the CDR3, from cysteine to phenylalanine inclusive. The DNA shown is the 39-base CDR3, in frame from base 1. This receptor was taken from a young man in good health. The specimen was naive CD8+ T cells sorted from blood. Read against the paper, the sample's cell subset or site label means: CD45RA+CCR7+. The chain joins TRBV7-9 to TRBJ2-1, with a tentative D gene TRBD1 over 5 matching bases. The DNA sequence is as follows: TGTGCCAGCAGCTTAGGACAGTCCCATGAGCAGTTCTTC. Translated, this gives CASSLGQSHEQFF.